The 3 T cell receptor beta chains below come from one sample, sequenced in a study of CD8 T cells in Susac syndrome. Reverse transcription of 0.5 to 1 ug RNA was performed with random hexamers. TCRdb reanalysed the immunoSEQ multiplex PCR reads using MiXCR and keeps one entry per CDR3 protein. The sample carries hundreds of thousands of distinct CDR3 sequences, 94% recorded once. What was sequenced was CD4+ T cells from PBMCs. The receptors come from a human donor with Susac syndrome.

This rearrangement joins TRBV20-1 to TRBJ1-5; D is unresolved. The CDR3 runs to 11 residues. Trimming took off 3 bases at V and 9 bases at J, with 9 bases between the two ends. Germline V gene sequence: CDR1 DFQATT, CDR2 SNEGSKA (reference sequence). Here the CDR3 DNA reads TGCAGTGCTAGTAACGGCCGGCCCCAGCATTTT. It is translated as CSASNGRPQHF.

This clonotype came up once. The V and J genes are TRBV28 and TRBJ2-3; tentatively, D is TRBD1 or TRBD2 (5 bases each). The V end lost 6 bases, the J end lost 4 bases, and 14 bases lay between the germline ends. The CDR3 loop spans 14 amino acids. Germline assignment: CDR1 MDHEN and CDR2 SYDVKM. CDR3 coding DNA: TGTGCCAGCAGGGCAGGGAGTCGGGCAGATACGCAGTATTTT. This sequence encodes CASRAGSRADTQYF.

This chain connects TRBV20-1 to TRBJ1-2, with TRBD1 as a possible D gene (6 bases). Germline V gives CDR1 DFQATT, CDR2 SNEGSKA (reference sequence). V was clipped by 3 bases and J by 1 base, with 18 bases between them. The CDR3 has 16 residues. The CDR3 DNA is TGCAGTGCTAGCTTAAACAGGGTAGGGGATAACTATGGCTACACCTTC. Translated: CSASLNRVGDNYGYTF.